A single sample gave rise to the 22 T cell receptor beta chains below, sequenced in a study of cytomegalovirus exposure and HLA in healthy donors (dated by TCRdb to between 2016 and 2019). The library was obtained by the immunoSEQ multiplex PCR assay. For the multiplex PCR, a mixture combining 60 forward primers for TCR Vbeta segments and 13 reverse primers for TCR Jbeta segments was used. TCRdb took this table from immuneACCESS and kept in-frame rearrangements with V and J called. Such tables lack part of the clones; where checked against another copy, unresolved V genes explain under half of the gap, and the rest is unexplained. The sample profile shows around 99,000 clones; around 76% of them were found once. Roughly 2.1% of the sample belongs to the ten largest clones. Sequenced input: PBMCs. These TCRs come from a man between 18 and 29 years old in good health and CMV-seronegative.

CDR3 amino acids: CASSDGPWDRSGELFF. The CDR3 DNA reads as TGTGCCAGTAGTGATGGCCCTTGGGACAGGTCCGGGGAGCTGTTTTTT. This chain links TRBV19 with TRBJ2-2; 8 bases align to TRBD1. There are 16 residues in the CDR3. V was clipped by 5 bases and J by 6 bases; unmatched bases: 11. Germline-derived CDR1 and CDR2 are LNHDA and SQIVND (reference sequence).

This chain connects TRBV5-6 to TRBJ2-2; D may be TRBD2 (5 bases). Germline V gene data show CDR1 as SGHDT and CDR2 as YYEEEE. The CDR3 extends over 17 amino acids. V lost 4 bases, J lost 0 bases, and 16 bases lay in between. CDR3 loop: CASSPLGPDSNTGELFF. The CDR3 bases are TGTGCCAGCAGCCCCTTAGGCCCGGACTCGAACACCGGGGAGCTGTTTTTT.

A note on this clone: Compared with germline, one end of the junction differs, possibly owing to a read error. The chain links TRBV7-6 to TRBJ2-1; the D gene is possibly TRBD2 (7 bases). The CDR3 covers 13 residues. Germline-derived CDR1 and CDR2 are SGHVS and FNYEAQ. This CDR3 is CASSLGGGLEPFF. Written as DNA, the CDR3 is TGTGCCAGCAGCTTAGGGGGGGGCCTTGAGCCGTTCTTC.

This chain joins TRBV9 and TRBJ2-3, with a possible D match to TRBD2 (5 bases). V was shortened by 3 bases and J by 6 bases, with 8 bases between the two germline ends. Germline CDR1 reads SGDLS; CDR2 reads YYNGEE. The CDR3 is 12 residues long. The CDR3 region is CASSARGDTQYF. The CDR3 DNA sequence: TGTGCCAGCAGCGCCCGGGGTGATACGCAGTATTTT.

This chain connects TRBV29-1 to TRBJ2-7; 12 bases are a match to TRBD1. V lost 7 bases to trimming and J lost 1 base; unmatched junction nucleotides: 2. The CDR3 runs 13 residues. Germline CDR1 reads SQVTM; CDR2 reads ANQGSEA. CDR3: CSAGQGASYEQYF. The CDR3 DNA reads as TGCAGCGCGGGACAGGGGGCGTCCTACGAGCAGTACTTC.

V and J are TRBV28 and TRBJ1-2, with D hard to call. Germline V CDR1 and CDR2: MDHEN, SYDVKM. This CDR3 region has 11 residues. The V gene lost 8 bases and the J gene lost 5 bases, with 9 bases spanning the gap. The CDR3 is CASFDLYGYTF. The CDR3 DNA reads as TGTGCCAGCTTTGACTTATATGGCTACACCTTC.

V usage is TRBV5-1 and J usage is TRBJ1-6, with D unclear. The V end lost 0 bases, the J end lost 8 bases, and 12 bases lay between the germline ends. Germline CDR1 reads SGHRS; CDR2 reads YFSETQ. The CDR3 loop spans 15 amino acids. CDR3 loop: CASSLAGKVHSPLHF. In nucleotides, the CDR3 is TGCGCCAGCAGCTTGGCCGGGAAGGTGCATTCACCCCTCCACTTT.

This clone appeared a few times. This chain uses TRBV6-1 with TRBJ2-5, with D maybe TRBD2 (7 bases). Per the germline V gene, CDR1 is MNHNS and CDR2 is SASEGT. The CDR3 has 14 amino acids. Between the trimmed V and J ends, which lost 5 bases and 10 bases, there was a span of 20 bases. CDR3 protein: CASSPGLGGLGQYF. DNA of the CDR3: TGTGCCAGCAGTCCCGGATTGGGGGGGCTCGGCCAGTACTTC.

This clone appeared once. The V call is TRBV7-8, the J call TRBJ1-2, with TRBD1 identical over 10 bases. The V gene end was trimmed by 5 bases and the J gene end by 5 bases; junction bases not matched to a gene: 8. Germline V gives CDR1 SGHVS, CDR2 FQNEAQ. This CDR3 comprises 15 residues. The CDR3 protein is CASSEPGQGRYGYTF. The DNA for the CDR3 is TGTGCCAGCAGCGAACCGGGACAGGGGCGATATGGCTACACCTTC.

CDR3 residues: CASSLEDRVGYGYTF. The DNA of the CDR3 is TGTGCCAGCAGCTTAGAGGACAGGGTAGGGTATGGCTACACCTTC. This chain uses TRBV7-9 with TRBJ1-2; 8 bases map to TRBD1. After removal of 1 base from V and 5 bases from J, the junction contained 6 bases not matched to a gene. The germline gives CDR1 SEHNR, CDR2 FQNEAQ (reference sequence). The CDR3 length is 15 residues.

This clone appeared a few times. This chain connects TRBV28 to TRBJ2-2, with D perhaps matching TRBD2 (5 bases). The ends were cut back, 6 bases at V and 7 bases at J, with 15 bases in the middle. Germline CDR1 reads MDHEN; CDR2 reads SYDVKM. The CDR3 is 14 residues long. CDR3 nucleotide sequence: TGTGCCAGCAGCCCCACGGGGTTGGGCGGGGAGCTGTTTTTT. This sequence encodes CASSPTGLGGELFF.

V and J are TRBV14 and TRBJ2-3, with 9 positions matching TRBD2. V lost 5 bases, J lost 1 base, and 7 bases stayed unmatched. The CDR3 totals 16 residues. Germline lookup yields CDR1 SGHDN and CDR2 FVKESK. Here the CDR3 DNA reads TGTGCCAGCAGCGGTAGGCGGGGGGGCGGCACAGATACGCAGTATTTT. Translation gives CASSGRRGGGTDTQYF.

This chain uses TRBV9 with TRBJ2-1; TRBD1 is a possible D gene (5 bases). Trimming took off 2 bases at V and 5 bases at J, with 5 bases between the two ends. The CDR3 extends over 12 amino acids. Germline lookup yields CDR1 SGDLS and CDR2 YYNGEE. As DNA, the CDR3 is TGTGCCAGCAGCGTCAGGGACAATGAGCAGTTCTTC. This codes for CASSVRDNEQFF. The full variable domain, in which reference TRBV9 and TRBJ2-1 provide the parts outside the CDR3, is DSGVTQTPKHLITATGQRVTLRCSPRSGDLSVYWYQQSLDQGLQFLIQYYNGEERAKGNILERFSAQQFPDLHSELNLSSLELGDSALYFCASSVRDNEQFFGPGTRLTVL.

V usage is TRBV9 and J usage is TRBJ2-1, with 12 bases fitting TRBD2. CDR1 is SGDLS, CDR2 YYNGEE, per germline. Losses at the gene ends were 3 bases for V and 6 bases for J; bases not matched to a gene: 4. CDR3 length: 15 amino acids. In DNA, the CDR3 is TGTGCCAGCAGCGCTAGCGGGGGGGGGTTCAATGAGCAGTTCTTC. Its protein is CASSASGGGFNEQFF. Full variable domain (outside the CDR3, taken from reference TRBV9 and TRBJ2-1): DSGVTQTPKHLITATGQRVTLRCSPRSGDLSVYWYQQSLDQGLQFLIQYYNGEERAKGNILERFSAQQFPDLHSELNLSSLELGDSALYFCASSASGGGFNEQFFGPGTRLTVL.

CDR3 sequence (DNA): TGTGCCAGCAGCTTGGCAGGGCATAATCAGCCCCAGCATTTT. Translation: CASSLAGHNQPQHF. The chain employs TRBV5-4 and TRBJ1-5; possibly TRBD1 for D (5 bases). Per the germline V gene, CDR1 is SGHNT and CDR2 is YYREEE (reference sequence). The CDR3 extends over 14 amino acids. Trimming stripped 0 bases from V and 4 bases from J, with 8 bases between.

The chain recombines TRBV5-4 with TRBJ2-7; 9 nucleotides line up with TRBD1. Losses at the gene ends were 0 bases for V and 0 bases for J; bases not matched to a gene: 4. In germline, CDR1 is SGHNT, CDR2 YYREEE (reference sequence). The length of the CDR3 is 16 residues. CDR3 loop: CASSLGDRAISYEQYF. For the CDR3, the DNA is TGTGCCAGCAGCTTGGGGGACAGGGCGATCTCCTACGAGCAGTACTTC. The full variable domain, completed using reference TRBV5-4 and TRBJ2-7, is ETGVTQSPTHLIKTRGQQVTLRCSSQSGHNTVSWYQQALGQGPQFIFQYYREEENGRGNFPPRFSGLQFPNYSSELNVNALELDDSALYLCASSLGDRAISYEQYFGPGTRLTVT.

This clone was counted a few times. The genes are TRBV13 and TRBJ2-3; perhaps TRBD2 as D (6 bases). The CDR3 consists of 15 residues. From germline, CDR1 is PRHDT and CDR2 FYEKMQ (reference sequence). Trimming removed 3 bases from V and 3 bases from J, with 13 bases in between. The CDR3: CASSLVSGHTDTQYF. Here the CDR3 DNA reads TGTGCCAGCAGCTTGGTTAGCGGTCATACAGATACGCAGTATTTT.

This clone was recorded many times. Other nucleotide sequences in the sample specify the same CDR3. The chain is built from TRBV19 and TRBJ1-2; no definite D call. CDR1 LNHDA and CDR2 SQIVND come from the germline V gene (reference sequence). The CDR3 is 12 amino acids. The V end was cut by 1 base, the J end by 10 bases, with 10 bases between. CDR3 nucleotide sequence: TGTGCCAGTAGTATAGTATCGGGATCCTACACCTTC. Its translation: CASSIVSGSYTF. Supplemented by reference TRBV19 and TRBJ1-2, the full variable domain reads DGGITQSPKYLFRKEGQNVTLSCEQNLNHDAMYWYRQDPGQGLRLIYYSQIVNDFQKGDIAEGYSVSREKKESFPLTVTSAQKNPTAFYLCASSIVSGSYTFGSGTRLTVV.

The sample holds a few counts of this clone. V is TRBV19 and J is TRBJ1-4; D is perhaps TRBD1 (6 bases). The V end was cut by 4 bases, the J end by 10 bases, with 16 bases between. The CDR3 is made up of 14 amino acids. Germline V gene sequence: CDR1 LNHDA, CDR2 SQIVND (reference sequence). The CDR3 nucleotides are TGTGCCAGTAGTACACAGGGAACGGGGGGAAAACTGTTTTTT. It specifies CASSTQGTGGKLFF.

The chain employs TRBV27 and TRBJ2-4; D is unclear. Germline V gene data show CDR1 as MNHEY and CDR2 as SMNVEV (reference sequence). Trimming took 4 bases from V and 0 from J, leaving 13 bases between them. The CDR3 is made up of 16 amino acids. DNA for the CDR3: TGTGCCAGCAGTTCGTTGGTCGGTTTAGCCAAAAACATTCAGTACTTC. It specifies CASSSLVGLAKNIQYF.

This chain connects TRBV2 to TRBJ1-1; no clear D gene. The CDR3 has 13 amino acids. V was cut by 3 bases and J by 0 bases, with 5 bases left in between. CDR1 SNHLY and CDR2 FYNNEI come from the germline V gene. CDR3 residues: CASSDDLNTEAFF. The CDR3 region has the DNA TGTGCCAGCAGTGATGACTTGAACACTGAAGCTTTCTTT.

Concerning this clone: This same CDR3 is encoded by further DNA sequences in the sample. The CDR3 sequence: CASSIGTGDYGYTF. CDR3 bases: TGTGCCAGTAGTATCGGGACAGGGGACTATGGCTACACCTTC. This chain connects TRBV19 to TRBJ1-2, with TRBD1 matching over 10 bases. Germline assignment: CDR1 LNHDA and CDR2 SQIVND (reference sequence). There are 14 residues in the CDR3. V shed 3 bases, J shed 3 bases, and the junction held 1 base outside the gene matches.